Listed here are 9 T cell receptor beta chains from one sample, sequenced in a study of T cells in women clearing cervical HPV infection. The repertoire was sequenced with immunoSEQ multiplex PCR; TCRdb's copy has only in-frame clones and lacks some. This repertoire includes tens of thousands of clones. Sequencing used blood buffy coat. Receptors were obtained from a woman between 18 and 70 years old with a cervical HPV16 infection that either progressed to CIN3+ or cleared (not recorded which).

The CDR3 region is CASSLTRGSQETQYF. Incomplete CDR3 DNA: TGTGCCAGCAGCTTAACTCGGGGGAGCCAAGAGACC. The gene calls are TRBV7-2 and TRBJ2-5; TRBD2 might be the D (6 bases). The sequenced fragment ends 3 residues before the CDR3 boundary, so the rest is inferred from the germline J gene. The CDR3 has 15 amino acids. Trimming took 2 bases from V and 1 from J, leaving 11 bases between them. Germline CDR1 reads SGHTA; CDR2 reads FQGNSA.

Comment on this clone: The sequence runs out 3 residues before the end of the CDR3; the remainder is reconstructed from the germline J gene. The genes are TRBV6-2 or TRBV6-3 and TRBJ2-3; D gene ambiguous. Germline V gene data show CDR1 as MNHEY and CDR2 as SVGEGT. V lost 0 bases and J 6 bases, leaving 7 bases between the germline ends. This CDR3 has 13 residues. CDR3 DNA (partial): TGTGCCAGCAGTTACTCGGCAAGGGATACG. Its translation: CASSYSARDT. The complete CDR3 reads CASSYSARDTQYF.

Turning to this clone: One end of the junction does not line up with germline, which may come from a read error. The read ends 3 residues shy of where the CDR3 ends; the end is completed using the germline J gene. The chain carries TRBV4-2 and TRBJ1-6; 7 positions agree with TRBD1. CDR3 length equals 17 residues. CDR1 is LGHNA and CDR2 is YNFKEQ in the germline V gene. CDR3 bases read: TGCGCCAGCAGCCAGGGGGACAGAGCCCCTTATAATTCACCC. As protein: CASSQGDRAPYNSP. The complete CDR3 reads CASSQGDRAPYNSPLHF.

CDR3 residues: CASSLRTANTGELFF. The covered CDR3 bases are TGCGCCAGCAGCCTTCGGACAGCGAACACCGGGGAG. This chain connects TRBV5-1 to TRBJ2-2; D is perhaps TRBD1 (6 bases). Read sequence stops 3 residues before the CDR3 end, and the germline J gene provides the missing end. This CDR3 has 15 amino acids. Trimming removed 4 bases from V and 0 bases from J, with 10 bases in between. The germline V gene has CDR1 SGHRS and CDR2 YFSETQ.

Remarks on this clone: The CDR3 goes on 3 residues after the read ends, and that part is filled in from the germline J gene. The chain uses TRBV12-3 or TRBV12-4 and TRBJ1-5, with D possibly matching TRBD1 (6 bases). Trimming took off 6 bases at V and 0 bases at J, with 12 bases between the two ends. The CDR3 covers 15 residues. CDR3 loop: CASRRQVYSNQPQHF. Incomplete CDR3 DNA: TGTGCCAGCAGAAGACAGGTCTATAGCAATCAGCCC.

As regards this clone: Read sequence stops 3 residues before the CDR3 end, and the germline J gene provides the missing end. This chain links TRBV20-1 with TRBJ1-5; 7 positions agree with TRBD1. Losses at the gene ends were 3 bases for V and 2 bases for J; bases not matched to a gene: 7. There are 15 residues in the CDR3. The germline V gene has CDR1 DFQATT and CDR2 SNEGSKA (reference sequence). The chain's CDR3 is CSASLGQGGNQPQHF. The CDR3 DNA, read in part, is TGCAGTGCTAGTCTGGGGCAGGGGGGCAATCAGCCC.

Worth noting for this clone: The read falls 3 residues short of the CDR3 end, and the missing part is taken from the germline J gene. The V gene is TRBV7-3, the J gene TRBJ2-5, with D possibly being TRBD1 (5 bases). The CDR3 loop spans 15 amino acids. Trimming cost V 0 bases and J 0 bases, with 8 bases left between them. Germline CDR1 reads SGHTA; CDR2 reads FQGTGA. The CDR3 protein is CASSLTSRDQETQYF. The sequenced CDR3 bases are TGTGCCAGCAGCTTAACATCCAGGGACCAAGAGACC.

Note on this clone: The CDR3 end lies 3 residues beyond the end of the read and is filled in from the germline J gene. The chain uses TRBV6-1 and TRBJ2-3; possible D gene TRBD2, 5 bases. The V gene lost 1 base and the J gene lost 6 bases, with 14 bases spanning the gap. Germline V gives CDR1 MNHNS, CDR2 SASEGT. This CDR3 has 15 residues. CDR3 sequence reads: CASSEGLRTGDTQYF. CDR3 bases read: TGTGCCAGCAGTGAAGGTCTGCGGACGGGGGATACG.

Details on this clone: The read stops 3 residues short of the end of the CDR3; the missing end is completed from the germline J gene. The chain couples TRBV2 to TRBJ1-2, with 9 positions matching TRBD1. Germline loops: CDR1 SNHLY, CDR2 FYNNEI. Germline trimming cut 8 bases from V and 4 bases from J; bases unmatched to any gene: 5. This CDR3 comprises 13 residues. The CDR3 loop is CASGDRVGYGYTF. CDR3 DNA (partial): TGTGCCAGCGGGGACAGGGTCGGCTATGGC.